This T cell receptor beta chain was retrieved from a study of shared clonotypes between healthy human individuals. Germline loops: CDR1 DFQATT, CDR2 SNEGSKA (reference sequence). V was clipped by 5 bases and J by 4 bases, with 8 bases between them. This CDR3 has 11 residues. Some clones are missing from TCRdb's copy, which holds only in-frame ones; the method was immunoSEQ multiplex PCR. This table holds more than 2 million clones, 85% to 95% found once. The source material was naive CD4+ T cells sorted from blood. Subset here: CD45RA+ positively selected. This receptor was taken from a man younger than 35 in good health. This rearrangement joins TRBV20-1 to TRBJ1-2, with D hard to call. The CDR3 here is CSASQSYGYTF. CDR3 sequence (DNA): TGCAGTGCTTCACAGTCCTATGGCTACACCTTC.